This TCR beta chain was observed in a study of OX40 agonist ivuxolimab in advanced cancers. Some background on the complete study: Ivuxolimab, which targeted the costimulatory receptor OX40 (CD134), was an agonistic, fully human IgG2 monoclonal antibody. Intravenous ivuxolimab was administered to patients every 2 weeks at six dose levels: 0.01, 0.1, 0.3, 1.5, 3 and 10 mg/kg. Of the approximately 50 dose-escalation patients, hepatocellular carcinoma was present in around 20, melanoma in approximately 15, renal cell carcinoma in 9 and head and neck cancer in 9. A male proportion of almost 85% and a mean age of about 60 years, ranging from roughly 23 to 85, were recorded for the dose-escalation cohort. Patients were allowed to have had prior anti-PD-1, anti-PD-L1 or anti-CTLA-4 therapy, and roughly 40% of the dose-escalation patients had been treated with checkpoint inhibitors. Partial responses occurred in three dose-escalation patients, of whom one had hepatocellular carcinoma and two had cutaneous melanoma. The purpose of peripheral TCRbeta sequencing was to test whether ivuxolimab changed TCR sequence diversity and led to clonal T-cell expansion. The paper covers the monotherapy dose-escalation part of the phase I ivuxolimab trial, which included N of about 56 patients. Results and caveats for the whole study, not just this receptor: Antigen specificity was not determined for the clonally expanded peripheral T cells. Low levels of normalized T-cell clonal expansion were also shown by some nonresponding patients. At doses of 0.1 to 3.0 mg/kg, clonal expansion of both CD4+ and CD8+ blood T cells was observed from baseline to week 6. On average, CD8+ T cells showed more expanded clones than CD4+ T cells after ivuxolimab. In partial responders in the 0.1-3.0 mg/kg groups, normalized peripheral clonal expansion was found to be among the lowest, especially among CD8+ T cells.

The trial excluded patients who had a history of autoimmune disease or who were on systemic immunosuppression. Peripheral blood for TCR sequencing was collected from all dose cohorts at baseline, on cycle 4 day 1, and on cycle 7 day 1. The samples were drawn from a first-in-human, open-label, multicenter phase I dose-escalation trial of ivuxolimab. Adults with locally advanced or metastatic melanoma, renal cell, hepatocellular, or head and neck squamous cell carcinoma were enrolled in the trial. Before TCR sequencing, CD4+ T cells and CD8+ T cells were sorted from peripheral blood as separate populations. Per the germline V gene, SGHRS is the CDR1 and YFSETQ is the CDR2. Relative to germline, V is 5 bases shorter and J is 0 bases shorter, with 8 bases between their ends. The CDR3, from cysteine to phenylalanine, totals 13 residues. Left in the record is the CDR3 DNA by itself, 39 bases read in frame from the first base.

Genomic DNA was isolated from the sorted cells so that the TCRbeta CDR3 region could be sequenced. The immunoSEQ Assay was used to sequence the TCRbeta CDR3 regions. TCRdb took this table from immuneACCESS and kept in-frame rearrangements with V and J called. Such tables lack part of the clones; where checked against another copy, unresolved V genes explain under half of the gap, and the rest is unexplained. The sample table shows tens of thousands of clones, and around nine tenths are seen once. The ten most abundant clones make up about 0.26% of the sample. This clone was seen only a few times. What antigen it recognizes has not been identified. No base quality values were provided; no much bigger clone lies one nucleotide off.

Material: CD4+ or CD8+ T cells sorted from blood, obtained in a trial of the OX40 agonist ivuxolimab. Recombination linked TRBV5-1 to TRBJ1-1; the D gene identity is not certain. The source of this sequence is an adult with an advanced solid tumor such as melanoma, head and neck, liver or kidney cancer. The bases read TGCGCCAGCAGGCAGGAGATGAACACTGAAGCTTTCTTT. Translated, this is CASRQEMNTEAFF.